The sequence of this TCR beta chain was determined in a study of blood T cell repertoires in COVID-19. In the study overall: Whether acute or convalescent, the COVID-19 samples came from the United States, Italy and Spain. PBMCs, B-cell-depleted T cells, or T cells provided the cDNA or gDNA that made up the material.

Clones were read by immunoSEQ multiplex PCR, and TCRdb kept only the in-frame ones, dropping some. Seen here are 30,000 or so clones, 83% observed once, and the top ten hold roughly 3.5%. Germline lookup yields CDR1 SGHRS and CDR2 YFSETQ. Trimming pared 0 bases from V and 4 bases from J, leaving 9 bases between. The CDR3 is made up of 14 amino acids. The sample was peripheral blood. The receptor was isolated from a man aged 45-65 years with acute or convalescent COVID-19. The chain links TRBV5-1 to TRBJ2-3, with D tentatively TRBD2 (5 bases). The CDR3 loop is CASSLAPSPDTQYF. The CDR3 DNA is TGCGCCAGCAGCTTGGCCCCTAGCCCAGATACGCAGTATTTT.